This T cell receptor (beta chain) was identified during a study of blood T cell repertoires in COVID-19. Per the original data handling: Amplification with reference gene primers provided the estimates of nucleated cell counts. Assay: immunoSEQ multiplex PCR; the TCRdb copy retains only in-frame clones and omits some. D and trimming come from the DNA, and the V and J calls and clone size come from that table. The sample gives approximately 120,000 clones, 86% of which show up once; roughly 5.4% is in the top ten. Germline CDR1 reads SGHVS; CDR2 reads FQNEAQ. The ends lost 3 bases at V and 3 bases at J; junction bases unmatched: 3. The CDR3 is 15 residues long.

Specimen: peripheral blood. This chain uses TRBV7-8 with TRBJ1-1; 11 bases are shared with TRBD1. The sequence was collected from a human donor in a cohort sampled during active COVID-19. The CDR3 DNA reads TGTGCCAGCAGCTTTGGGACAGGGGGTTACACTGAAGCTTTCTTT. Protein sequence: CASSFGTGGYTEAFF.